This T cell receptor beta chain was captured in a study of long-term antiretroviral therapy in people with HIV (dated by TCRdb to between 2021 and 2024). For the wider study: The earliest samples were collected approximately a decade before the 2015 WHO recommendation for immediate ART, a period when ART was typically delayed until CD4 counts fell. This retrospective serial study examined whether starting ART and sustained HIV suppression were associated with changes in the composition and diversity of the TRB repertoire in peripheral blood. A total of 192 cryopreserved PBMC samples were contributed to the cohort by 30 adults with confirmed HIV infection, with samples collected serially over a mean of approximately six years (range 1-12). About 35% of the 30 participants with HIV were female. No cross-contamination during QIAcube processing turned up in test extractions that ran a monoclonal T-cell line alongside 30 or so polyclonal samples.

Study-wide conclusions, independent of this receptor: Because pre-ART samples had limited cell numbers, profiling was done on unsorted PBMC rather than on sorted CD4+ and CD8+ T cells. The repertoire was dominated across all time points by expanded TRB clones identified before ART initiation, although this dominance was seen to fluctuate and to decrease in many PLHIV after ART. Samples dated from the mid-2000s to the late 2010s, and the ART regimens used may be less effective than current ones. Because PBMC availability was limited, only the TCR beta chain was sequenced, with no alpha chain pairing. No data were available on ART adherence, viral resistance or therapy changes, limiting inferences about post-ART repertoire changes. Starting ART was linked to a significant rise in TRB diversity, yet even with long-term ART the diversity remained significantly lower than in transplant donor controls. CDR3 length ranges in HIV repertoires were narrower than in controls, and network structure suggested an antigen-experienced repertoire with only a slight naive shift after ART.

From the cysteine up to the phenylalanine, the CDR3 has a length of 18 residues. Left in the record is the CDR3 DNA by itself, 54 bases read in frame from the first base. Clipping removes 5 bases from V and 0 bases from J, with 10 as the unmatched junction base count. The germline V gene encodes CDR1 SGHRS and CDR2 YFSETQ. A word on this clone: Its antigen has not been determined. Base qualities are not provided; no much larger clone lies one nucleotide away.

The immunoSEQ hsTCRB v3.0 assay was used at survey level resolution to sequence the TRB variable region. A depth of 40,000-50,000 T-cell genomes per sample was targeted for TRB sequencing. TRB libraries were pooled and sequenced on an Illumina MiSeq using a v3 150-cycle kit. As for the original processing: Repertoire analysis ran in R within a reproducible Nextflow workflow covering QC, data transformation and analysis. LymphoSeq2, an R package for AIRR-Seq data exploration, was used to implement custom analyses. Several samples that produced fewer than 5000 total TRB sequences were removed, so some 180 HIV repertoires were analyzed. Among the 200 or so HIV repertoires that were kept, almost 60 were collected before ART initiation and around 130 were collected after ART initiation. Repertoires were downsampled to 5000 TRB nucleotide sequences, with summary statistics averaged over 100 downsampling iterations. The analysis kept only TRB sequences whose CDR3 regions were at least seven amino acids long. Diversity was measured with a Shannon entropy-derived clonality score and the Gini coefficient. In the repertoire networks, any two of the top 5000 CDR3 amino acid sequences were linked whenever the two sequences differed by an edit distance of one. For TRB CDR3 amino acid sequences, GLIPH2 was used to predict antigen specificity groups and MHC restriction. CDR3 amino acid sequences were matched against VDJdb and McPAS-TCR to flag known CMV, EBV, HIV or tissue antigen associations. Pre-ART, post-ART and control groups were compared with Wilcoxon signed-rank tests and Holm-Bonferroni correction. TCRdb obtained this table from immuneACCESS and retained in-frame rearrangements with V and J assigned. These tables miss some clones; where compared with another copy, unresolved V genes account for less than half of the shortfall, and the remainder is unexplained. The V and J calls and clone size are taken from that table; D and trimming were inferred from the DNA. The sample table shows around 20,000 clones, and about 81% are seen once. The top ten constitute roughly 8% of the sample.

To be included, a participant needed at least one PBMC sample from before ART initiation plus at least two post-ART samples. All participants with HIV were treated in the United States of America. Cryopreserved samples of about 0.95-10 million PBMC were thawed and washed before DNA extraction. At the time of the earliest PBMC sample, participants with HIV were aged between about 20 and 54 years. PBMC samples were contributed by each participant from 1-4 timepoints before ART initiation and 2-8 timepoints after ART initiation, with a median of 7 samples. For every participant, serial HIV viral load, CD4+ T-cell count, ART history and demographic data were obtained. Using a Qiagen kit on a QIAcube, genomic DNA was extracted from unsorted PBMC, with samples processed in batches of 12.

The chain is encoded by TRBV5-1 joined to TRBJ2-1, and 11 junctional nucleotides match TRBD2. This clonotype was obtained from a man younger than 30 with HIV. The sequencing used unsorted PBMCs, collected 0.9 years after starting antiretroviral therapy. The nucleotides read TGCGCCAGCAGGCCCCAGGCTAGCGGGGGGTTCTCCTACAATGAGCAGTTCTTC. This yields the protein CASRPQASGGFSYNEQFF.